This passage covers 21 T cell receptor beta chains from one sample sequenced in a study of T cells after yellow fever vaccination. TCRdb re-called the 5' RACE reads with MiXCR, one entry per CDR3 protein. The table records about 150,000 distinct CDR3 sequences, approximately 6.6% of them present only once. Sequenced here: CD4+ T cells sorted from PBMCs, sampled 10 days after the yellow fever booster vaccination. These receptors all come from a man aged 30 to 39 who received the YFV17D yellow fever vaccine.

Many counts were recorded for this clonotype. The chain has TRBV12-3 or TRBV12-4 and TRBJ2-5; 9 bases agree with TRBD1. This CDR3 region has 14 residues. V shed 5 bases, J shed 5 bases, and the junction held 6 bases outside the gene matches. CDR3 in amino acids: CASSLHRGLETQYF. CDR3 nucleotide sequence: TGTGCCAGCAGTCTCCACAGGGGGCTGGAGACCCAGTACTTC.

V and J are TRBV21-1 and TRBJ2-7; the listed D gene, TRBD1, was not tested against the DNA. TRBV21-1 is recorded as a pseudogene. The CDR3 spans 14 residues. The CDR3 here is CASSTGGYIYEQYF. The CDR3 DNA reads TGTGCCAGCAGCACGGGGGGATACATCTACGAGCAGTACTTC.

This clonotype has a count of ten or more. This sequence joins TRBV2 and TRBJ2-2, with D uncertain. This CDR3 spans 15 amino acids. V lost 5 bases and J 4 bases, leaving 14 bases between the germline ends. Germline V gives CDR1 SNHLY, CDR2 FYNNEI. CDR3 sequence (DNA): TGTGCCAGCAGTACAGAAATTCCCAGCACCGGGGAGCTGTTTTTT. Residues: CASSTEIPSTGELFF.

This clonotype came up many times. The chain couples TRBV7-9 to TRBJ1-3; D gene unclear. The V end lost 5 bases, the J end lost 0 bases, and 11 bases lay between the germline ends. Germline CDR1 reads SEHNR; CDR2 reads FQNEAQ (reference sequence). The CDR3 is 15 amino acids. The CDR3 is CASSQDRLSGNTIYF. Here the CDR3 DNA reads TGTGCCAGCAGCCAAGACCGACTCTCTGGAAACACCATATATTTT. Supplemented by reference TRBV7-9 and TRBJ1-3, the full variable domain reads DTGVSQNPRHKITKRGQNVTFRCDPISEHNRLYWYRQTLGQGPEFLTYFQNEAQLEKSRLLSDRFSAERPKGSFSTLEIQRTEQGDSAMYLCASSQDRLSGNTIYFGEGSWLTVV.

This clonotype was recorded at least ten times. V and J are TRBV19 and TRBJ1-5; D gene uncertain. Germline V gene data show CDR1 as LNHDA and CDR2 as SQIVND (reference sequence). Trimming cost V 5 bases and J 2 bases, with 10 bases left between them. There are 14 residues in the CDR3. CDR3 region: CASSGSNRNQPQHF. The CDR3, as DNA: TGTGCCAGTAGTGGGAGCAACCGCAATCAGCCCCAGCATTTT.

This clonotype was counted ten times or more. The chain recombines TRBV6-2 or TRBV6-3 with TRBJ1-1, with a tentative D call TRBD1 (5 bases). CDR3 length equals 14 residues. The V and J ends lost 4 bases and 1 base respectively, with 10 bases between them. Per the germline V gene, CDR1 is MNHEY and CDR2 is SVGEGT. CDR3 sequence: CASSSGRENTEAFF. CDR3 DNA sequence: TGTGCCAGCAGTTCGGGGCGAGAGAACACTGAAGCTTTCTTT.

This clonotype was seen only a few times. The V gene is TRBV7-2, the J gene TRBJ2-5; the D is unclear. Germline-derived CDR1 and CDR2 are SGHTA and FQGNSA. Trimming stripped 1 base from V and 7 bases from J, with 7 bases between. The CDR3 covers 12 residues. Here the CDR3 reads CASSLERTTQYF. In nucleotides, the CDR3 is TGTGCCAGCAGCTTAGAACGCACGACCCAGTACTTC.

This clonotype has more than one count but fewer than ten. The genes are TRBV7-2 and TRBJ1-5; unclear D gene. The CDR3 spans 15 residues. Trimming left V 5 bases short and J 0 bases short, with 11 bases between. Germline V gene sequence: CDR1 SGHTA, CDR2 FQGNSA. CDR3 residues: CASSLGGNSNQPQHF. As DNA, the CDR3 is TGTGCCAGCAGCCTCGGTGGGAATAGCAATCAGCCCCAGCATTTT.

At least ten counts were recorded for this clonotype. The DNA of the CDR3 is TGCGCCAGCAGCCAAGATCCTCAATATGAGCAGTTCTTC. It yields the protein CASSQDPQYEQFF. The V call is TRBV4-3, the J call TRBJ2-1, with no clear D. V was clipped by 0 bases and J by 8 bases, with 8 bases between them. This CDR3 region has 13 residues. CDR1 and CDR2 from the germline V gene are LGHNA and YSLEER.

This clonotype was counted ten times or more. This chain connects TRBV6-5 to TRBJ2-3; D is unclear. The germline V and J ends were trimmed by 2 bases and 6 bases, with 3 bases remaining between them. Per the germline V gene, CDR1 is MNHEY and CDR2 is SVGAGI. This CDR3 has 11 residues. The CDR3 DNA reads TGTGCCAGCAGTTACCGGGATACGCAGTATTTT. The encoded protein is CASSYRDTQYF.

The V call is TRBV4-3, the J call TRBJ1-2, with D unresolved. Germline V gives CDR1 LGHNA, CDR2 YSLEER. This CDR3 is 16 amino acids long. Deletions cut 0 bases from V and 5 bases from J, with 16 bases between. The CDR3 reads CASSQDWGTPFYGYTF. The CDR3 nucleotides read TGCGCCAGCAGCCAAGATTGGGGAACCCCTTTTTATGGCTACACCTTC.

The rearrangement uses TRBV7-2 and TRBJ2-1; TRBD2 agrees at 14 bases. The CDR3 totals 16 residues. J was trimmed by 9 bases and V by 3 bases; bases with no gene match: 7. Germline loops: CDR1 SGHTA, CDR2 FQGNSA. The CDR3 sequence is CASSLGLAGVSIEQFF. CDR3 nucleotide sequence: TGTGCCAGCAGCTTGGGACTAGCGGGAGTATCGATTGAGCAGTTCTTC.

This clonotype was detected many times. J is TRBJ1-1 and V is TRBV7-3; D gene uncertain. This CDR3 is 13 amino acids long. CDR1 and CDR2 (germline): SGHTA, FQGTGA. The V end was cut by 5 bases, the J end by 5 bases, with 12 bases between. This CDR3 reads CASSQSSGTEAFF. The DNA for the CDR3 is TGTGCCAGCAGCCAATCCTCCGGAACTGAAGCTTTCTTT. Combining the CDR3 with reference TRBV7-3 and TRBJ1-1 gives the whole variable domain GAGVSQTPSNKVTEKGKYVELRCDPISGHTALYWYRQSLGQGPEFLIYFQGTGAADDSGLPNDRFFAVRPEGSVSTLKIQRTERGDSAVYLCASSQSSGTEAFFGQGTRLTVV.

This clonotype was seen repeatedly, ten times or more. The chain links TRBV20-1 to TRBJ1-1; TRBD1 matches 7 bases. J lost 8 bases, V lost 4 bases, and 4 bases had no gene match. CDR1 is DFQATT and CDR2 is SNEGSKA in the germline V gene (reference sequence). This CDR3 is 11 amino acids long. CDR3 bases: TGCAGTGCTAACCCGGGACAGGAAGCTTTCTTT. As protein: CSANPGQEAFF.

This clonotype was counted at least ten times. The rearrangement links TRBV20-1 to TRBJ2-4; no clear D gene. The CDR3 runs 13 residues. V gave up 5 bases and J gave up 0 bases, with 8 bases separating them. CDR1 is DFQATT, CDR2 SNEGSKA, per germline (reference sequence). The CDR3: CSAYLVAKNIQYF. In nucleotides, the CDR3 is TGCAGTGCTTATTTAGTAGCCAAAAACATTCAGTACTTC.

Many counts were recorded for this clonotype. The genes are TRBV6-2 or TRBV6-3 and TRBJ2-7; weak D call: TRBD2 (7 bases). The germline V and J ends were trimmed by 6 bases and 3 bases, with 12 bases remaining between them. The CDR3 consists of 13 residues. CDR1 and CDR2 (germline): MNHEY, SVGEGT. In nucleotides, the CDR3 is TGTGCCAGCAGGGGGGGGGCGATCTACGAGCAGTACTTC. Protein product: CASRGGAIYEQYF.

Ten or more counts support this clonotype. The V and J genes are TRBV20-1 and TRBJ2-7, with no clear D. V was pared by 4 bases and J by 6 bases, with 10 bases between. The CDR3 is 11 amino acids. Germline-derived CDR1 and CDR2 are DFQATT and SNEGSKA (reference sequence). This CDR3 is CSATEKREQYF. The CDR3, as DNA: TGCAGTGCTACTGAGAAGCGCGAGCAGTACTTC.

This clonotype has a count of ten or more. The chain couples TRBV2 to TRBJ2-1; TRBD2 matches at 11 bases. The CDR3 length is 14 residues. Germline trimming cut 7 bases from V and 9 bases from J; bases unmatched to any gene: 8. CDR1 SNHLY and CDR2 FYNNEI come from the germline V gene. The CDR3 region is CASTLSGRGSEQFF. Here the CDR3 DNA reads TGTGCCAGCACCCTTAGCGGGAGGGGTAGTGAGCAGTTCTTC.

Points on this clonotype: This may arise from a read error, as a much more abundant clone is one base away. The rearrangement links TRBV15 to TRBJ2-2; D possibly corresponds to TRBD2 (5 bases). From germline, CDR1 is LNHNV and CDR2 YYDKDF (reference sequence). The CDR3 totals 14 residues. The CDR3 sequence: CATSRPFGTGELIF. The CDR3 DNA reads TGTGCCACCAGCAGACCTTTTGGCACCGGGGAGCTGATTTTT.

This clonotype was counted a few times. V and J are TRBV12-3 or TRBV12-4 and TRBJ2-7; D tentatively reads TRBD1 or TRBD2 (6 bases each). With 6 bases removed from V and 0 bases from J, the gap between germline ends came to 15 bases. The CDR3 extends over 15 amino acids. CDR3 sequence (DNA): TGTGCCAGCAGCCTAGGGGGGACCTACTCCTACGAGCAGTACTTC. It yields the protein CASSLGGTYSYEQYF.

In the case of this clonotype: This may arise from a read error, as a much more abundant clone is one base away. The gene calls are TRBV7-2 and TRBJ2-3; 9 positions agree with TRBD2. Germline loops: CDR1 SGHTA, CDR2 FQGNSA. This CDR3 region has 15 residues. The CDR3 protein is CSSSLGTSRRDTQYF. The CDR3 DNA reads TGTTCCAGCAGCTTGGGGACTAGCAGGAGAGATACGCAGTATTTT. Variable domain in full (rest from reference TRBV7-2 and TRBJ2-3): GAGVSQSPSNKVTEKGKDVELRCDPISGHTALYWYRQSLGQGLEFLIYFQGNSAPDKSGLPSDRFSAERTGGSVSTLTIQRTQQEDSAVYLCSSSLGTSRRDTQYFGPGTRLTVL.